Following are 25 T cell receptor beta chains from one sample sequenced in a study of blood T cell repertoires in COVID-19. Libraries were prepared by immunoSEQ multiplex PCR; TCRdb keeps only in-frame clonotypes and omits some of them. The sample holds some 110,000 clones, roughly 86% seen once. Sequenced sample: peripheral blood. These receptors were collected from a man between 40 and 49 years old with acute or convalescent COVID-19.

The chain has TRBV7-2 and TRBJ1-4; 8 positions agree with TRBD1. Germline CDR1 and CDR2: SGHTA and FQGNSA. The V and J ends lost 1 base and 8 bases, in that order; junction bases with no gene match: 15. The CDR3 runs 18 residues. The CDR3 region is CASSLDPAGGLSWEKLFF. DNA of the CDR3: TGTGCCAGCAGCTTAGATCCGGCAGGGGGCCTTTCTTGGGAAAAACTGTTTTTT.

The genes are TRBV19 and TRBJ1-2; D not certain. The CDR3 consists of 14 residues. Trimming removed 4 bases at V and 2 bases at J, with 11 bases between. The germline V gene encodes CDR1 LNHDA and CDR2 SQIVND (reference sequence). Here the CDR3 DNA reads TGTGCCAGTAGTAATTCAGAATACAACTATGGCTACACCTTC. Its protein is CASSNSEYNYGYTF. The full variable domain, rest sourced from reference TRBV19 and TRBJ1-2, is DGGITQSPKYLFRKEGQNVTLSCEQNLNHDAMYWYRQDPGQGLRLIYYSQIVNDFQKGDIAEGYSVSREKKESFPLTVTSAQKNPTAFYLCASSNSEYNYGYTFGSGTRLTVV.

V gene TRBV19 combines with J gene TRBJ2-7, with D possibly being TRBD1 (5 bases). This CDR3 is built from 13 residues. V lost 5 bases and J 3 bases, leaving 11 bases between the germline ends. Per the germline V gene, CDR1 is LNHDA and CDR2 is SQIVND (reference sequence). CDR3 DNA: TGTGCCAGTAGTTTTGCAGGGTACTACGAGCAGTACTTC. It codes for CASSFAGYYEQYF.

This clone was seen a single time. This chain uses TRBV19 with TRBJ2-1, with D tentatively TRBD1 (7 bases). CDR1 and CDR2 from the germline V gene are LNHDA and SQIVND (reference sequence). This CDR3 contains 15 residues. Trimming took off 5 bases at V and 13 bases at J, with 24 bases between the two ends. This CDR3 reads CASSEDGAGGTSQFF. The CDR3 nucleotides read TGTGCCAGTAGTGAGGACGGGGCAGGGGGGACTTCCCAGTTCTTC. Looking up the rest from reference TRBV19 and TRBJ2-1 gives the full variable domain: DGGITQSPKYLFRKEGQNVTLSCEQNLNHDAMYWYRQDPGQGLRLIYYSQIVNDFQKGDIAEGYSVSREKKESFPLTVTSAQKNPTAFYLCASSEDGAGGTSQFFGPGTRLTVL.

Only one count was recorded for this clone. V usage is TRBV24-1 and J usage is TRBJ2-3; D call uncertain. Germline assignment: CDR1 KGHDR and CDR2 SFDVKD. The V and J ends lost 8 bases and 3 bases respectively, with 17 bases between them. This CDR3 is built from 15 residues. CDR3 protein: CATITNGPSTDTQYF. CDR3 coding DNA: TGTGCCACCATAACAAATGGGCCCTCGACAGATACGCAGTATTTT.

This clone was counted a few times. The chain couples TRBV7-8 to TRBJ2-7, with TRBD1 identical over 7 bases. CDR1 and CDR2 from the germline V gene are SGHVS and FQNEAQ. V dropped 5 bases and J dropped 0; count of bases not matched to a gene: 4. The CDR3 loop spans 14 amino acids. The CDR3 DNA is TGTGCCAGCAGCGGACGGACAGGCTCCTACGAGCAGTACTTC. Translation gives CASSGRTGSYEQYF.

The rearrangement joins TRBV5-5 to TRBJ1-6; 8 bases align to TRBD1. Germline V gene data show CDR1 as SGHKS and CDR2 as YYEKEE (reference sequence). V shed 5 bases and J 8 bases; nucleotides not matched to a gene: 12. This CDR3 region has 16 residues. CDR3 residues: CASSWVRGQGDSPLHF. The CDR3 region has the DNA TGTGCCAGCAGTTGGGTCCGAGGACAGGGAGATTCACCCCTCCACTTT.

The chain couples TRBV6-5 to TRBJ2-1; the match to TRBD2 covers 13 bases. This CDR3 spans 15 amino acids. J was trimmed by 6 bases and V by 5 bases; bases with no gene match: 4. The germline gives CDR1 MNHEY, CDR2 SVGAGI. The CDR3 bases are TGTGCCAGCAGTAAGGGGACTAGCGGGATCAATGAGCAGTTCTTC. It encodes CASSKGTSGINEQFF.

The chain uses TRBV30 and TRBJ1-5, with 10 bases lining up with TRBD1. Unmatched junction bases numbered 8, after V lost 2 bases and J lost 7 bases. This CDR3 contains 15 residues. The germline gives CDR1 GTSNPN, CDR2 SVGIG (reference sequence). The CDR3, as DNA: TGTGCCTGGAGTTTAACGGGACAGGGGTACCAGCCCCAGCATTTT. Residues: CAWSLTGQGYQPQHF.

The chain employs TRBV27 and TRBJ1-1; D gene ambiguous. Germline CDR1 and CDR2: MNHEY and SMNVEV (reference sequence). The CDR3 contains 13 residues. V gave up 3 bases and J gave up 0 bases, with 5 bases separating them. CDR3 residues: CASSFELNTEAFF. The CDR3 DNA follows: TGTGCCAGCAGTTTTGAGTTGAACACTGAAGCTTTCTTT.

CDR3 sequence reads: CASSLYIGDTEAFF. DNA for the CDR3: TGTGCCAGCAGCTTATATATCGGTGACACTGAAGCTTTCTTT. The gene calls are TRBV5-5 and TRBJ1-1; D gene uncertain. The CDR3 consists of 14 residues. Per germline, CDR1 SGHKS and CDR2 YYEKEE (reference sequence). V was shortened by 2 bases and J by 3 bases, with 11 bases between the two germline ends.

Only one count was recorded for this clone. V is TRBV5-1 and J is TRBJ1-2, with 8 bases that match TRBD1. Germline CDR1 reads SGHRS; CDR2 reads YFSETQ. The ends lost 4 bases at V and 6 bases at J; junction bases unmatched: 8. This CDR3 is 14 amino acids long. CDR3 nucleotides: TGCGCCAGCAGCCTCGGACAGGGACCAGATGGCTACACCTTC. Its protein product is CASSLGQGPDGYTF.

The chain carries TRBV5-8 and TRBJ1-6; D unclear. This CDR3 is built from 13 residues. V was cut by 0 bases and J by 8 bases, with 6 bases left in between. Germline CDR1 SGHTS, CDR2 YDEGEE. The CDR3 here is CASSLGEDSPLHF. CDR3 coding DNA: TGTGCCAGCAGCTTGGGGGAGGATTCACCCCTCCACTTT.

The chain uses TRBV9 and TRBJ1-2; 10 positions match TRBD1. Germline V gene lookup returns CDR1 SGDLS and CDR2 YYNGEE. With V trimmed by 0 bases and J by 3 bases, 8 bases remained unmatched. CDR3 length: 17 amino acids. The CDR3 DNA is TGTGCCAGCAGCGTAGATGGGACAGGGGAGGGGGACTATGGCTACACCTTC. Its translation: CASSVDGTGEGDYGYTF. Combining the CDR3 with reference TRBV9 and TRBJ1-2 gives the whole variable domain DSGVTQTPKHLITATGQRVTLRCSPRSGDLSVYWYQQSLDQGLQFLIQYYNGEERAKGNILERFSAQQFPDLHSELNLSSLELGDSALYFCASSVDGTGEGDYGYTFGSGTRLTVV.

V and J are TRBV5-1 and TRBJ1-4; D may be TRBD1 (6 bases). This CDR3 is 15 amino acids long. Germline V gives CDR1 SGHRS, CDR2 YFSETQ. Trimming took off 4 bases at V and 7 bases at J, with 17 bases between the two ends. The CDR3, as DNA: TGCGCCAGCAGCCTTGGGACACGAGAAGGTGAAAAACTGTTTTTT. Translation gives CASSLGTREGEKLFF.

The J gene is TRBJ1-4, the V gene TRBV7-9, with D unclear. CDR3 length: 15 amino acids. V was pared by 1 base and J by 6 bases, with 12 bases between. Germline CDR1 reads SEHNR; CDR2 reads FQNEAQ (reference sequence). CDR3: CASSLVLGLDEKLFF. The CDR3 nucleotides are TGTGCCAGCAGCTTAGTACTAGGGTTGGATGAAAAACTGTTTTTT.

The rearrangement joins TRBV10-3 to TRBJ1-1, with a weak D call TRBD1 (5 bases). Germline CDR1 and CDR2: ENHRY and SYGVKD. Deletions cut 7 bases from V and 5 bases from J, with 17 bases between. CDR3 length: 14 amino acids. The CDR3 nucleotides are TGTGCCATCAAGGACGGGGGGTACGGGACTGAAGCTTTCTTT. This gives the protein CAIKDGGYGTEAFF.

The gene calls are TRBV5-6 and TRBJ2-4; D unresolved. The V end lost 1 base, the J end lost 6 bases, and 8 bases lay between the germline ends. CDR1 and CDR2 (germline): SGHDT, YYEEEE. This CDR3 has 13 amino acids. CDR3 DNA: TGTGCCAGCAGCTTGCTTAGTCCAAACATTCAGTACTTC. As protein: CASSLLSPNIQYF.

This sequence joins TRBV19 and TRBJ1-3, with D possibly TRBD1 on 6 matching bases. The CDR3 is made up of 17 amino acids. Trimming cost V 3 bases and J 0 bases, with 15 bases left between them. Germline V CDR1 and CDR2: LNHDA, SQIVND (reference sequence). In DNA, the CDR3 is TGTGCCAGTAGTATTTTTCCCCGGACAGACTCTGGAAACACCATATATTTT. As protein: CASSIFPRTDSGNTIYF.

CDR3 sequence reads: CASSSLRVFTDTQYF. The CDR3 region has the DNA TGTGCCAGCAGCTCCCTCCGGGTCTTCACAGATACGCAGTATTTT. The chain combines TRBV7-2 with TRBJ2-3; D is ambiguous. The CDR3 runs 15 residues. Trimming pared 4 bases from V and 2 bases from J, leaving 13 bases between. CDR1 and CDR2 from the germline V gene are SGHTA and FQGNSA.

J is TRBJ2-2 and V is TRBV5-1; no clear D gene. This CDR3 has 13 residues. The germline CDR1 and CDR2 sequences are SGHRS and YFSETQ. Trimming removed 3 bases from V and 2 bases from J, with 5 bases in between. CDR3 bases: TGCGCCAGCAGCTCCTTAAACACCGGGGAGCTGTTTTTT. Translation: CASSSLNTGELFF.

CDR3 in DNA: TGTGCCAGCAGCTTAGCTAGCGGGGGGGCCGGGGCCTACGAGCAGTACTTC. It translates to CASSLASGGAGAYEQYF. The V and J genes are TRBV7-2 and TRBJ2-7, with 11 bases that match TRBD2. Germline V gene sequence: CDR1 SGHTA, CDR2 FQGNSA. CDR3 length equals 17 residues. V shed 0 bases, J shed 2 bases, and the junction held 6 bases outside the gene matches.

CDR3 DNA: TGCAGCGCCGGACAGGGGGCGCGTGGCTACACCTTC. It codes for CSAGQGARGYTF. The J gene is TRBJ1-2, the V gene TRBV29-1; 11 bases map to TRBD1. Germline trimming cut 7 bases from V and 7 bases from J; bases unmatched to any gene: 5. From germline, CDR1 is SQVTM and CDR2 ANQGSEA. The CDR3 extends over 12 amino acids.

This clone was picked up many times. This rearrangement joins TRBV12-1 to TRBJ2-7; TRBD2, as called in the table, went unchecked against the DNA. TRBV12-1 corresponds to a pseudogene. The CDR3 sequence is 14 residues long. CDR3 sequence (DNA): TGTGCCAGCAGCCGAAGACTAGACGTCTACGAGCAGTACTTC. It is translated as CASSRRLDVYEQYF.

V usage is TRBV7-8 and J usage is TRBJ2-1; 7 bases are a match to TRBD1. This CDR3 has 15 amino acids. V trimming: 4 bases; J trimming: 2 bases; junction bases outside the gene matches: 5. Germline values: CDR1 SGHVS, CDR2 FQNEAQ. The CDR3: CASSSRQGPYNEQFF. The CDR3 DNA follows: TGTGCCAGCAGCTCTCGACAGGGACCCTACAATGAGCAGTTCTTC.